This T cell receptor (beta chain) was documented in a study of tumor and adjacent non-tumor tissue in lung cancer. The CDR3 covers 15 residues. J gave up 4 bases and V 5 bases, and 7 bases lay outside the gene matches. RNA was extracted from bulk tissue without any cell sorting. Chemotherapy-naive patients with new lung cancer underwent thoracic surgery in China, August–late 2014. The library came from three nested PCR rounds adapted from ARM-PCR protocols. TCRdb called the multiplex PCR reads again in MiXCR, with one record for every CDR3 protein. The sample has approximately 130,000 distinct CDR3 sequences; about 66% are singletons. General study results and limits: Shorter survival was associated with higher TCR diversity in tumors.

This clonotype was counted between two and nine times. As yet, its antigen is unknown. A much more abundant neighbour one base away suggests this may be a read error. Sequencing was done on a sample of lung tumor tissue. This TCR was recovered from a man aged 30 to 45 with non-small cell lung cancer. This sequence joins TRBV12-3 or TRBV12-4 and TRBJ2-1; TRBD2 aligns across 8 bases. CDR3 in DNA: TGTGCCAGCAGTCCACGGACTAGCAGATACAATGAGCAGTTCTTC. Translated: CASSPRTSRYNEQFF.